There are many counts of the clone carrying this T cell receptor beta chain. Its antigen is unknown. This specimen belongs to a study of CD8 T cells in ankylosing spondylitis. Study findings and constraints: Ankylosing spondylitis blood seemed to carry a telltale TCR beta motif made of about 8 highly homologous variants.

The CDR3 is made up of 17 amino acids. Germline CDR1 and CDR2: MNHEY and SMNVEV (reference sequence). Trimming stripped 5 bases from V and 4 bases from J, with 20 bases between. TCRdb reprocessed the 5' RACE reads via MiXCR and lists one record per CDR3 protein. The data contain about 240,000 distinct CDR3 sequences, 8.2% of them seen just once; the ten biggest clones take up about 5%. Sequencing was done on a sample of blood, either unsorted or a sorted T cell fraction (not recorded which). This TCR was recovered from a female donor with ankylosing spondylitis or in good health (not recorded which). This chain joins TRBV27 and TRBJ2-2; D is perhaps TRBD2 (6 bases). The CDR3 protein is CASSPGTFSPLTGELFF. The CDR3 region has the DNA TGTGCCAGCAGTCCTGGGACTTTTTCCCCGCTCACCGGGGAGCTGTTTTTT.